These 2 T cell receptor beta chains were all obtained from the same sample, sequenced in a study of shared clonotypes between healthy human individuals (dated by TCRdb to about 2020). The method behind the library was the immunoSEQ multiplex PCR assay. This immuneACCESS table, as held by TCRdb, lists in-frame sequences with V and J called but not all clones. Of the missing ones, under half trace to an unresolved V gene in checked studies; the others have no known cause. The sample has 550,000 to 700,000 clones on record, 60% to 75% of them singletons. The ten largest clones take up roughly 1.9% of the sample. Material for sequencing was memory CD4+ T cells sorted from blood. In light of the paper, this sample's cell subset or site label describes: CD45RA-negative fraction. Source of these receptors: a woman in her 30s in good health.

J is TRBJ1-5 and V is TRBV6-5; D gene ambiguous. The CDR3 loop spans 15 amino acids. In germline, CDR1 is MNHEY, CDR2 SVGAGI. V lost 7 bases, J lost 0 bases, and 13 bases lay in between. CDR3 region: CASTNPWDSNQPQHF. The CDR3 DNA follows: TGTGCCAGCACCAACCCCTGGGATAGCAATCAGCCCCAGCATTTT.

The chain links TRBV19 to TRBJ1-2; TRBD1 agrees at 7 bases. Trimming took 6 bases from V and 3 from J; bases not matched to a gene: 7. Per the germline V gene, CDR1 is LNHDA and CDR2 is SQIVND (reference sequence). The length of the CDR3 is 14 residues. CDR3 amino acids: CASSPSDRDYGYTF. The CDR3 DNA sequence: TGTGCCAGTAGCCCGTCCGACAGGGACTATGGCTACACCTTC.